A single sample gave rise to the 20 T cell receptor beta chains below, sequenced in a study of blood T cell repertoires in COVID-19. Here immunoSEQ multiplex PCR was the method, and the copy in TCRdb shows in-frame clones only, minus some. The sample contains 350,000 to 400,000 clones, about 90% of which appear only once. The sequencing sample was made of peripheral blood. Source of these receptors: a woman aged 25-40 years with COVID-19, enrolled during active disease.

The V call is TRBV19, the J call TRBJ1-1, with a weak D call TRBD1 (6 bases). The CDR3 is made up of 16 amino acids. CDR1 and CDR2 (germline): LNHDA, SQIVND (reference sequence). V dropped 3 bases and J dropped 3 bases, with 17 bases sitting between them. CDR3 DNA: TGTGCCAGTAGTATGGCATCCGGACAGCGAGACACTGAAGCTTTCTTT. As protein: CASSMASGQRDTEAFF.

The rearrangement links TRBV3-1 (or the pseudogene TRBV3-2) to TRBJ1-1, with D possibly matching TRBD1 (6 bases). This CDR3 is built from 16 residues. V shed 4 bases and J shed 4 bases, with 19 bases lying between them. Germline CDR1 reads LGHDT; CDR2 reads YNNKEL (reference sequence). The CDR3 region is CASSPPGGPRCTEAFF. CDR3 DNA: TGTGCCAGCAGCCCCCCTGGGGGCCCTCGTTGCACTGAAGCTTTCTTT.

The chain employs TRBV29-1 and TRBJ2-7; 9 bases map to TRBD2. The junction had 6 bases not matched to a gene; V was cut back by 7 bases and J by 2 bases. In germline, CDR1 is SQVTM, CDR2 ANQGSEA. The CDR3 is made up of 13 amino acids. CDR3 sequence (DNA): TGCAGCGCCAAGAAGCGGGGGGCCTACGAGCAGTACTTC. Encoded protein: CSAKKRGAYEQYF.

This clone appeared a single time. The V gene is TRBV27, the J gene TRBJ1-1; tentatively, D is TRBD1 (5 bases). V dropped 5 bases and J dropped 8 bases, with 21 bases sitting between them. This CDR3 region has 15 residues. The germline CDR1 and CDR2 sequences are MNHEY and SMNVEV (reference sequence). This chain's CDR3 is CASSPSTWGLREAFF. In nucleotides, the CDR3 is TGTGCCAGCAGTCCCTCAACTTGGGGCCTCAGAGAAGCTTTCTTT.

V is TRBV29-1 and J is TRBJ2-1, with 7 bases that match TRBD1. V trimming: 7 bases; J trimming: 2 bases; junction bases outside the gene matches: 5. The germline V gene has CDR1 SQVTM and CDR2 ANQGSEA. The CDR3 has 13 amino acids. CDR3 protein: CSGGQGAYNEQFF. In nucleotides, the CDR3 is TGCAGCGGGGGCCAGGGGGCCTACAATGAGCAGTTCTTC.

For the CDR3, the DNA is TGTGCCAGCAGCTTAGAAGGGGGGGGCCCGCGGGACGGAAACATTCAGTACTTC. Its protein product is CASSLEGGGPRDGNIQYF. The J gene is TRBJ2-4, the V gene TRBV7-6, with D possibly TRBD2 on 7 matching bases. V lost 1 base to trimming and J lost 6 bases, with 22 bases between them. The CDR3 has 18 residues. Germline V lookup: CDR1 SGHVS, CDR2 FNYEAQ.

This chain links TRBV2 with TRBJ2-7, with D perhaps matching TRBD2 (6 bases). The CDR3 loop spans 12 amino acids. Germline V gene data show CDR1 as SNHLY and CDR2 as FYNNEI. Trimming took off 8 bases at V and 7 bases at J, with 15 bases between the two ends. The CDR3 here is CASRQEGPEQYF. The CDR3 region has the DNA TGTGCCAGCCGGCAGGAGGGCCCAGAGCAGTACTTC.

The J gene is TRBJ1-3, the V gene TRBV19; the D is unclear. Trimming stripped 4 bases from V and 0 bases from J, with 10 bases between. The CDR3 spans 15 residues. Per the germline V gene, CDR1 is LNHDA and CDR2 is SQIVND (reference sequence). The CDR3 DNA reads as TGTGCCAGTAGTACCGCGGCAGACTCTGGAAACACCATATATTTT. It specifies CASSTAADSGNTIYF.

The CDR3 here is CASSFGQVFGNTIYF. The CDR3 DNA follows: TGTGCCAGCAGTTTCGGACAGGTTTTTGGAAACACCATATATTTT. V usage is TRBV28 and J usage is TRBJ1-3; TRBD1 agrees at 7 bases. This CDR3 has 15 residues. Trimming took 3 bases from V and 3 from J; bases not matched to a gene: 5. The germline V gene encodes CDR1 MDHEN and CDR2 SYDVKM.

DNA for the CDR3: TGCGCCAGCAGCTTGGGGGACGCGACAGGGGGGACTAGCGGCTCCTACAATGAGCAGTTCTTC. This codes for CASSLGDATGGTSGSYNEQFF. The chain combines TRBV5-1 with TRBJ2-1; 11 positions agree with TRBD2. The germline gives CDR1 SGHRS, CDR2 YFSETQ. The CDR3 loop spans 21 amino acids. V gave up 0 bases and J gave up 0 bases; unmatched junction bases: 14.

The rearrangement links TRBV28 to TRBJ1-1; TRBD1 matches at 8 bases. J lost 4 bases, V lost 2 bases, and 9 bases had no gene match. CDR1 is MDHEN, CDR2 SYDVKM, per germline. The CDR3 spans 16 residues. CDR3 sequence: CASSLTQGAGSTEAFF. As DNA, the CDR3 is TGTGCCAGCAGTTTAACGCAGGGGGCAGGGAGCACTGAAGCTTTCTTT.

This clone was seen only once. The chain employs TRBV7-2 and TRBJ2-4; 7 nucleotides align to TRBD1. The CDR3 is 17 residues long. The germline CDR1 and CDR2 sequences are SGHTA and FQGNSA. Germline trimming cut 1 base from V and 1 base from J; bases unmatched to any gene: 7. The CDR3, as DNA: TGTGCCAGCAGCTTAGTTCGAGGGGGCTTGGCCAAAAACATTCAGTACTTC. Protein sequence: CASSLVRGGLAKNIQYF.

This clone was recorded a few times. The chain has TRBV7-6 and TRBJ1-1, with D maybe TRBD1 (5 bases). Per the germline V gene, CDR1 is SGHVS and CDR2 is FNYEAQ. The V gene lost 3 bases and the J gene lost 7 bases, with 9 bases spanning the gap. The CDR3 is made up of 12 amino acids. This CDR3 is CASSFGGSEAFF. The CDR3 DNA sequence: TGTGCCAGCAGCTTCGGGGGGAGTGAAGCTTTCTTT.

The table lists this clone with a count of one. The chain carries TRBV5-6 and TRBJ2-7, with TRBD1 matching over 7 bases. The CDR3 sequence is 14 residues long. Per germline, CDR1 SGHDT and CDR2 YYEEEE. V lost 5 bases to trimming and J lost 1 base; unmatched junction nucleotides: 6. CDR3 region: CASRRDSRSYEQYF. The CDR3 DNA reads as TGTGCCAGCAGGAGGGACAGTCGATCCTACGAGCAGTACTTC.

This clone was recorded once. In DNA, the CDR3 is TGTGCCAGCAGCCCCCGACTAGCTACGAGCTCCTACAATGAGCAGTTCTTC. It specifies CASSPRLATSSYNEQFF. This chain connects TRBV9 to TRBJ2-1, with 7 bases that match TRBD2. Germline V CDR1 and CDR2: SGDLS, YYNGEE. The V and J ends lost 4 bases and 0 bases, in that order; junction bases with no gene match: 10. The CDR3 consists of 17 residues.

This chain joins TRBV27 and TRBJ1-2, with 7 bases matching TRBD1. Germline CDR1 reads MNHEY; CDR2 reads SMNVEV (reference sequence). The V gene end was trimmed by 8 bases and the J gene end by 6 bases; junction bases not matched to a gene: 3. The CDR3 has 11 residues. The CDR3 loop reads CASRQGDGYTF. The CDR3 bases are TGTGCCAGCCGACAGGGAGATGGCTACACCTTC.

V and J are TRBV10-1 and TRBJ2-5; TRBD2 matches at 12 bases. Germline V gene data show CDR1 as WNHNN and CDR2 as SYGVQD (reference sequence). Trimming at V came to 5 bases and at J to 4 bases, leaving 8 bases not matched to a gene. The CDR3 extends over 16 amino acids. For the CDR3, the DNA is TGCGCCAGCAGTCGGACTAGCGGGGCCTCCGGAGAGACCCAGTACTTC. Translating it yields CASSRTSGASGETQYF.

The CDR3 loop reads CASSGSYEQYF. DNA of the CDR3: TGTGCCAGCAGCGGGAGTTACGAGCAGTACTTC. The rearrangement uses TRBV11-2 and TRBJ2-7; tentatively, D is TRBD2 (5 bases). V was cut by 5 bases and J by 4 bases, with 6 bases left in between. This CDR3 has 11 amino acids. Per the germline V gene, CDR1 is SGHAT and CDR2 is FQNNGV.

V and J are TRBV11-3 and TRBJ2-1; TRBD2 is a possible D gene (6 bases). The CDR3 spans 14 residues. The V end lost 3 bases, the J end lost 7 bases, and 13 bases lay between the germline ends. The germline V gene has CDR1 SGHNT and CDR2 YENEEA. The CDR3 DNA reads TGTGCCAGCAGCTTCGGGACGGGGGTAAATGAGCAGTTCTTC. Translation gives CASSFGTGVNEQFF.

This chain joins TRBV7-9 and TRBJ2-3; D perhaps matches TRBD1 (6 bases). V lost 4 bases and J lost 4, with 9 bases in between. The CDR3 runs to 13 residues. Germline V lookup: CDR1 SEHNR, CDR2 FQNEAQ (reference sequence). In DNA, the CDR3 is TGTGCCAGCAGCTCCCCAGGGGCAGATACGCAGTATTTT. This translates into CASSSPGADTQYF.